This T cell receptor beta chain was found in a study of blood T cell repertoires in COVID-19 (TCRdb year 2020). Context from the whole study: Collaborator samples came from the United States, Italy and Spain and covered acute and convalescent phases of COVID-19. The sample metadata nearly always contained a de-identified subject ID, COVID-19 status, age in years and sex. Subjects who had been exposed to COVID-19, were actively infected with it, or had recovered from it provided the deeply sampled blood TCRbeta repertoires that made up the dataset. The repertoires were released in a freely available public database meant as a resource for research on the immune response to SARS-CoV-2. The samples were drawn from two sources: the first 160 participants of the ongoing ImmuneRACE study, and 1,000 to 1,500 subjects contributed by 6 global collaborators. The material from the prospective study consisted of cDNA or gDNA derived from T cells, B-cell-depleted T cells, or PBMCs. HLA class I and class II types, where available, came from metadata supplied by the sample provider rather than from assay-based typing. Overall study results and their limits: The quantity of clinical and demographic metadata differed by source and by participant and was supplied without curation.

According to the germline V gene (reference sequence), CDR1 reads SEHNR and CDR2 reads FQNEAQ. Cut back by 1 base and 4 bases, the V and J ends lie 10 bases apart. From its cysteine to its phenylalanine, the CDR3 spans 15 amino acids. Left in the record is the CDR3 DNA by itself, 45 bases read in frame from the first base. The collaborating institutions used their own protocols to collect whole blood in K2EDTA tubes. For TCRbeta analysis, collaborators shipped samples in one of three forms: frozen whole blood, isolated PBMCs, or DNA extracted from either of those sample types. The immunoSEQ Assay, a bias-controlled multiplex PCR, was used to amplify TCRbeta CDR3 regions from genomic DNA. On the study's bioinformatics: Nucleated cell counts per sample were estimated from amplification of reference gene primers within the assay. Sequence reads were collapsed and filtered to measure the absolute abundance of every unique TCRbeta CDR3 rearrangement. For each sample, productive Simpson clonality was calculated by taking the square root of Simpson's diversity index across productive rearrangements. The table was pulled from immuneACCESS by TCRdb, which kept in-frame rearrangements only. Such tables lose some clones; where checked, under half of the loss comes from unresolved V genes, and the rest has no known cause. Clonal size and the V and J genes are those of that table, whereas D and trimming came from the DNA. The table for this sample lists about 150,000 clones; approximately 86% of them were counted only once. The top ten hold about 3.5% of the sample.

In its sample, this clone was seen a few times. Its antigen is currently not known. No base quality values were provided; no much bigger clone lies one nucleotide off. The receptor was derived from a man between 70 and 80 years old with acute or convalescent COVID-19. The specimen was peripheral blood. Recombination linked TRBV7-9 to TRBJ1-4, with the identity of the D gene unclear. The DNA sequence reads TGTGCCAGCAGCTTAGGCCTCCGAGATAATGAAAAACTGTTTTTT. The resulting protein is CASSLGLRDNEKLFF.